The 31 T cell receptor beta chains below come from one sample, sequenced in a study of blood T cell repertoires in COVID-19. The repertoire was sequenced with immunoSEQ multiplex PCR; TCRdb's copy has only in-frame clones and lacks some. The table lists about 260,000 clones, around nine tenths of them singletons. The specimen was peripheral blood. These receptors all come from a man younger than 45 with active or convalescent COVID-19.

In this sample, this clone turned up once. The rearrangement joins TRBV29-1 to TRBJ2-1; TRBD2 agrees at 9 bases. Germline assignment: CDR1 SQVTM and CDR2 ANQGSEA. J gave up 4 bases and V 8 bases, and 9 bases lay outside the gene matches. The CDR3 has 14 amino acids. This CDR3 is CSPPRSGGYNEQFF. As DNA, the CDR3 is TGCAGCCCTCCTAGGAGCGGGGGGTACAATGAGCAGTTCTTC.

This rearrangement joins TRBV30 to TRBJ1-5, with D maybe TRBD1 (5 bases). The V gene's germline CDR1 is GTSNPN and CDR2 SVGIG (reference sequence). The CDR3 consists of 13 residues. The V end was cut by 4 bases, the J end by 3 bases, with 10 bases between. The CDR3 here is CAWNTGDNQPQHF. CDR3 DNA: TGTGCCTGGAATACAGGAGACAATCAGCCCCAGCATTTT.

The gene calls are TRBV5-6 and TRBJ1-2; D is uncertain. Trimming shortened V by 0 bases and J by 2 bases, and 5 bases separated the two germline ends. The CDR3 loop spans 13 amino acids. Per the germline V gene, CDR1 is SGHDT and CDR2 is YYEEEE. This CDR3 is CASSLGQNYGYTF. CDR3 nucleotide sequence: TGTGCCAGCAGCTTGGGGCAGAACTATGGCTACACCTTC.

This chain connects TRBV19 to TRBJ1-6; D is unresolved. Germline V gives CDR1 LNHDA, CDR2 SQIVND (reference sequence). V dropped 6 bases and J dropped 4 bases, with 13 bases sitting between them. This CDR3 contains 15 residues. CDR3 bases: TGTGCCAGTAGGGAGGCCCGTCAATATAATTCACCCCTCCACTTT. This sequence encodes CASREARQYNSPLHF.

The chain combines TRBV30 with TRBJ1-1; D remains ambiguous. This CDR3 has 11 residues. The V gene's germline CDR1 is GTSNPN and CDR2 SVGIG (reference sequence). CDR3 nucleotides: TGTGCTTGGCACGAGGGTACTGAAGCTTTCTTT. Translated, it gives CAWHEGTEAFF.

The gene calls are TRBV7-2 and TRBJ2-1, with 10 positions matching TRBD2. CDR1 is SGHTA and CDR2 is FQGNSA in the germline V gene. J lost 4 bases, V lost 4 bases, and 7 bases had no gene match. The CDR3 is 16 residues long. The CDR3 loop is CASSSPERGGYNEQFF. The CDR3 nucleotides read TGTGCCAGCAGCTCACCCGAGCGGGGGGGTTACAATGAGCAGTTCTTC.

The chain employs TRBV5-4 and TRBJ2-1; TRBD2 aligns across 8 bases. The germline gives CDR1 SGHNT, CDR2 YYREEE (reference sequence). The CDR3 runs 14 residues. Losses at the gene ends were 7 bases for V and 4 bases for J; bases not matched to a gene: 7. As DNA, the CDR3 is TGTGCCAGCGCCTTCGGGGGGGGATACAATGAGCAGTTCTTC. This encodes CASAFGGGYNEQFF.

The rearrangement uses TRBV7-2 and TRBJ1-1; TRBD1 matches 7 bases. Germline V gives CDR1 SGHTA, CDR2 FQGNSA. The junction had 5 bases not matched to a gene; V was cut back by 6 bases and J by 4 bases. The CDR3 is 13 amino acids. The CDR3 sequence is CASRYQGVTEAFF. CDR3 coding DNA: TGTGCCAGCAGATATCAGGGGGTCACTGAAGCTTTCTTT.

The V gene is TRBV7-3, the J gene TRBJ2-1; 10 positions match TRBD2. V dropped 4 bases and J dropped 6; count of bases not matched to a gene: 9. The CDR3 spans 16 residues. The V gene's germline CDR1 is SGHTA and CDR2 FQGTGA. The CDR3 DNA follows: TGTGCCAGCAGCTCAGACTCTGAGCGGGGGGGCAATGAGCAGTTCTTC. Translated: CASSSDSERGGNEQFF.

This clone appeared a single time. The J gene is TRBJ2-1, the V gene TRBV19; tentatively, D is TRBD1 (5 bases). V shed 0 bases and J shed 8 bases, with 11 bases lying between them. The germline CDR1 and CDR2 sequences are LNHDA and SQIVND (reference sequence). The CDR3 contains 14 residues. CDR3 coding DNA: TGTGCCAGTAGTATAGAAGGGGTTTGGGATGAGCAGTTCTTC. It specifies CASSIEGVWDEQFF.

V and J are TRBV9 and TRBJ2-1; 9 bases map to TRBD2. Germline V gene lookup returns CDR1 SGDLS and CDR2 YYNGEE. The CDR3 consists of 16 residues. The junction had 14 bases not matched to a gene; V was cut back by 4 bases and J by 9 bases. The CDR3 coding sequence is TGTGCCAGCAGCCCCCTCGGCGGGGGGGCTAATGGTGAGCAGTTCTTC. This gives the protein CASSPLGGGANGEQFF.

CDR3 coding DNA: TGTGCCAGCAGTGCGCCTCACAGCCCCTACGAGCAGTACTTC. Translating it yields CASSAPHSPYEQYF. The chain carries TRBV6-1 and TRBJ2-7; D is unclear. Germline V CDR1 and CDR2: MNHNS, SASEGT. This CDR3 has 14 residues. V shed 4 bases and J shed 2 bases, with 12 bases lying between them.

The rearrangement uses TRBV11-2 and TRBJ1-6, with D maybe TRBD1 (5 bases). V was pared by 1 base and J by 5 bases, with 9 bases between. This CDR3 comprises 15 residues. Germline lookup yields CDR1 SGHAT and CDR2 FQNNGV. The CDR3: CASSLVRGNNSPLHF. The DNA for the CDR3 is TGTGCCAGCAGCTTAGTAAGGGGAAATAATTCACCCCTCCACTTT.

This clone was counted only a few times. This chain joins TRBV25-1 and TRBJ2-7; D is undetermined. Germline CDR1 reads MGHDK; CDR2 reads SYGVNS. The V end was cut by 4 bases, the J end by 0 bases, with 4 bases between. The CDR3 extends over 12 amino acids. The CDR3 sequence: CASSVSSYEQYF. In DNA, the CDR3 is TGTGCCAGCAGTGTGAGCTCCTACGAGCAGTACTTC.

This clone was seen only a few times. V and J are TRBV7-2 and TRBJ1-4; D remains unclear. V was trimmed by 5 bases and J by 7 bases, leaving 20 bases between them. This CDR3 is built from 16 residues. Germline CDR1 is SGHTA and CDR2 is FQGNSA. This chain's CDR3 is CASSARGWSAGEKLFF. The CDR3 DNA reads as TGTGCCAGCAGCGCCCGGGGATGGAGCGCCGGTGAAAAACTGTTTTTT.

The gene calls are TRBV6-5 and TRBJ1-5, with unresolved D. The germline V gene encodes CDR1 MNHEY and CDR2 SVGAGI. V lost 7 bases, J lost 3 bases, and 10 bases lay in between. The CDR3 contains 13 residues. CDR3 protein: CASTGGTNQPQHF. The CDR3 DNA follows: TGTGCCAGCACGGGAGGTACCAATCAGCCCCAGCATTTT.

The chain couples TRBV4-2 to TRBJ1-1, with D hard to call. Trimming removed 0 bases at V and 5 bases at J, with 16 bases between. Per germline, CDR1 LGHNA and CDR2 YNFKEQ. The CDR3 runs 16 residues. This chain's CDR3 is CASSQDWAVGRTEAFF. CDR3 DNA: TGTGCCAGCAGCCAAGATTGGGCAGTGGGGAGGACTGAAGCTTTCTTT.

The chain links TRBV19 to TRBJ1-2; D gene uncertain. Germline V lookup: CDR1 LNHDA, CDR2 SQIVND (reference sequence). V was trimmed by 6 bases and J by 1 base, leaving 15 bases between them. The CDR3 covers 15 residues. DNA for the CDR3: TGTGCCAGTAGCGCGGAGGCGGGAAATAACTATGGCTACACCTTC. Translation: CASSAEAGNNYGYTF.

This rearrangement joins TRBV4-3 to TRBJ1-4; D may be TRBD1 (6 bases). CDR3 size: 17 residues. The V gene's germline CDR1 is LGHNA and CDR2 YSLEER. The V and J ends lost 0 bases and 7 bases respectively, with 18 bases between them. CDR3 amino acids: CASSQDWQGFSFEKLFF. The CDR3 nucleotides read TGCGCCAGCAGCCAAGATTGGCAGGGGTTTAGTTTTGAAAAACTGTTTTTT.

V usage is TRBV19 and J usage is TRBJ2-7, with TRBD1 identical over 7 bases. The CDR3 contains 16 residues. Unmatched junction bases numbered 11, after V lost 4 bases and J lost 2 bases. Germline values: CDR1 LNHDA, CDR2 SQIVND (reference sequence). In nucleotides, the CDR3 is TGTGCCAGTAGTAAGGGGGACAGCATTATAACCTACGAGCAGTACTTC. Translation: CASSKGDSIITYEQYF.

The chain employs TRBV19 and TRBJ2-2, with D possibly being TRBD1 (6 bases). Per germline, CDR1 LNHDA and CDR2 SQIVND (reference sequence). The CDR3 covers 16 residues. The V and J ends lost 5 bases and 6 bases respectively, with 19 bases between them. For the CDR3, the DNA is TGTGCCAGTAGTGGCGCCAAGGGGGTGGGGCCCGGGGAGCTGTTTTTT. Protein: CASSGAKGVGPGELFF.

The rearrangement uses TRBV19 and TRBJ2-7; 7 nucleotides match TRBD2. CDR1 is LNHDA, CDR2 SQIVND, per germline (reference sequence). This CDR3 region has 14 residues. Losses at the gene ends were 4 bases for V and 5 bases for J; bases not matched to a gene: 8. As DNA, the CDR3 is TGTGCCAGTAGTAGGGGAGGGGACTCTCACGAGCAGTACTTC. Translation: CASSRGGDSHEQYF.

The V and J genes are TRBV11-2 and TRBJ2-7; tentatively, D is TRBD1 (6 bases). Germline V gives CDR1 SGHAT, CDR2 FQNNGV. The CDR3 totals 12 residues. Trimming removed 5 bases at V and 6 bases at J, with 11 bases between. The DNA of the CDR3 is TGTGCCAGCAGCCCACAGGGAAGCGAGCAGTACTTC. Protein: CASSPQGSEQYF.

This chain joins TRBV19 and TRBJ2-7; D is perhaps TRBD1 (6 bases). The germline V gene encodes CDR1 LNHDA and CDR2 SQIVND (reference sequence). The CDR3 is 12 amino acids. V lost 3 bases, J lost 11 bases, and 14 bases lay in between. CDR3 residues: CASSIPRGSKYF. The CDR3 DNA is TGTGCCAGTAGTATCCCCAGGGGCTCGAAGTACTTC.

This clone was detected ten times or more. The CDR3 is CASRGLYNEQFF. The CDR3 coding sequence is TGTGCCAGCAGGGGGCTATACAATGAGCAGTTCTTC. This chain links TRBV2 with TRBJ2-1; D is possibly TRBD1 (5 bases). CDR1 is SNHLY and CDR2 is FYNNEI in the germline V gene. The CDR3 contains 12 residues. With 6 bases removed from V and 4 bases from J, the gap between germline ends came to 7 bases.

This clone was picked up one time. J is TRBJ2-7 and V is TRBV7-8; 7 positions match TRBD1. Germline assignment: CDR1 SGHVS and CDR2 FQNEAQ. V lost 4 bases and J lost 2; bases outside the gene matches: 2. The CDR3 consists of 13 residues. CDR3 nucleotide sequence: TGTGCCAGCAGCTCAACAGGGGCCTACGAGCAGTACTTC. It yields the protein CASSSTGAYEQYF.

This chain joins TRBV27 and TRBJ1-1; 9 bases map to TRBD1. V was pared by 7 bases and J by 4 bases, with 4 bases of the junction left unmatched. The CDR3 length is 13 residues. The germline V gene encodes CDR1 MNHEY and CDR2 SMNVEV (reference sequence). CDR3 residues: CASKTGGSTEAFF. CDR3 in DNA: TGTGCCAGCAAGACAGGGGGTAGCACTGAAGCTTTCTTT.

The CDR3 region is CASSPTGDYGYTF. In DNA, the CDR3 is TGTGCCAGCAGCCCGACGGGGGACTATGGCTACACCTTC. V gene TRBV2 combines with J gene TRBJ1-2, with D possibly being TRBD1 (5 bases). The germline CDR1 and CDR2 sequences are SNHLY and FYNNEI. V shed 6 bases and J shed 3 bases, with 11 bases lying between them. This CDR3 contains 13 residues.

This rearrangement joins TRBV12-3 or TRBV12-4 to TRBJ1-5; D is possibly TRBD1 (5 bases). This CDR3 region has 13 residues. Trimming took off 6 bases at V and 4 bases at J, with 10 bases between the two ends. CDR3 protein: CASSRGSNQPQHF. Written as DNA, the CDR3 is TGTGCCAGCAGCCGGGGGAGTAATCAGCCCCAGCATTTT.

The CDR3 loop is CASSYFPQGPSYEQYF. The CDR3 nucleotides are TGTGCCAGCAGTTACTTTCCCCAGGGCCCGTCCTACGAGCAGTACTTC. The rearrangement links TRBV6-5 to TRBJ2-7, with D possibly being TRBD1 (5 bases). The CDR3 runs 16 residues. Trimming stripped 1 base from V and 1 base from J, with 14 bases between. Germline values: CDR1 MNHEY, CDR2 SVGAGI.

The V call is TRBV11-2, the J call TRBJ1-4; 9 nucleotides agree with TRBD1. With V trimmed by 3 bases and J by 0 bases, 8 bases remained unmatched. This CDR3 region has 18 residues. The germline CDR1 and CDR2 sequences are SGHAT and FQNNGV. The CDR3 region has the DNA TGTGCCAGCAGCTTGGGGACAGGGTCCATCGCAACTAATGAAAAACTGTTTTTT. It translates to CASSLGTGSIATNEKLFF.